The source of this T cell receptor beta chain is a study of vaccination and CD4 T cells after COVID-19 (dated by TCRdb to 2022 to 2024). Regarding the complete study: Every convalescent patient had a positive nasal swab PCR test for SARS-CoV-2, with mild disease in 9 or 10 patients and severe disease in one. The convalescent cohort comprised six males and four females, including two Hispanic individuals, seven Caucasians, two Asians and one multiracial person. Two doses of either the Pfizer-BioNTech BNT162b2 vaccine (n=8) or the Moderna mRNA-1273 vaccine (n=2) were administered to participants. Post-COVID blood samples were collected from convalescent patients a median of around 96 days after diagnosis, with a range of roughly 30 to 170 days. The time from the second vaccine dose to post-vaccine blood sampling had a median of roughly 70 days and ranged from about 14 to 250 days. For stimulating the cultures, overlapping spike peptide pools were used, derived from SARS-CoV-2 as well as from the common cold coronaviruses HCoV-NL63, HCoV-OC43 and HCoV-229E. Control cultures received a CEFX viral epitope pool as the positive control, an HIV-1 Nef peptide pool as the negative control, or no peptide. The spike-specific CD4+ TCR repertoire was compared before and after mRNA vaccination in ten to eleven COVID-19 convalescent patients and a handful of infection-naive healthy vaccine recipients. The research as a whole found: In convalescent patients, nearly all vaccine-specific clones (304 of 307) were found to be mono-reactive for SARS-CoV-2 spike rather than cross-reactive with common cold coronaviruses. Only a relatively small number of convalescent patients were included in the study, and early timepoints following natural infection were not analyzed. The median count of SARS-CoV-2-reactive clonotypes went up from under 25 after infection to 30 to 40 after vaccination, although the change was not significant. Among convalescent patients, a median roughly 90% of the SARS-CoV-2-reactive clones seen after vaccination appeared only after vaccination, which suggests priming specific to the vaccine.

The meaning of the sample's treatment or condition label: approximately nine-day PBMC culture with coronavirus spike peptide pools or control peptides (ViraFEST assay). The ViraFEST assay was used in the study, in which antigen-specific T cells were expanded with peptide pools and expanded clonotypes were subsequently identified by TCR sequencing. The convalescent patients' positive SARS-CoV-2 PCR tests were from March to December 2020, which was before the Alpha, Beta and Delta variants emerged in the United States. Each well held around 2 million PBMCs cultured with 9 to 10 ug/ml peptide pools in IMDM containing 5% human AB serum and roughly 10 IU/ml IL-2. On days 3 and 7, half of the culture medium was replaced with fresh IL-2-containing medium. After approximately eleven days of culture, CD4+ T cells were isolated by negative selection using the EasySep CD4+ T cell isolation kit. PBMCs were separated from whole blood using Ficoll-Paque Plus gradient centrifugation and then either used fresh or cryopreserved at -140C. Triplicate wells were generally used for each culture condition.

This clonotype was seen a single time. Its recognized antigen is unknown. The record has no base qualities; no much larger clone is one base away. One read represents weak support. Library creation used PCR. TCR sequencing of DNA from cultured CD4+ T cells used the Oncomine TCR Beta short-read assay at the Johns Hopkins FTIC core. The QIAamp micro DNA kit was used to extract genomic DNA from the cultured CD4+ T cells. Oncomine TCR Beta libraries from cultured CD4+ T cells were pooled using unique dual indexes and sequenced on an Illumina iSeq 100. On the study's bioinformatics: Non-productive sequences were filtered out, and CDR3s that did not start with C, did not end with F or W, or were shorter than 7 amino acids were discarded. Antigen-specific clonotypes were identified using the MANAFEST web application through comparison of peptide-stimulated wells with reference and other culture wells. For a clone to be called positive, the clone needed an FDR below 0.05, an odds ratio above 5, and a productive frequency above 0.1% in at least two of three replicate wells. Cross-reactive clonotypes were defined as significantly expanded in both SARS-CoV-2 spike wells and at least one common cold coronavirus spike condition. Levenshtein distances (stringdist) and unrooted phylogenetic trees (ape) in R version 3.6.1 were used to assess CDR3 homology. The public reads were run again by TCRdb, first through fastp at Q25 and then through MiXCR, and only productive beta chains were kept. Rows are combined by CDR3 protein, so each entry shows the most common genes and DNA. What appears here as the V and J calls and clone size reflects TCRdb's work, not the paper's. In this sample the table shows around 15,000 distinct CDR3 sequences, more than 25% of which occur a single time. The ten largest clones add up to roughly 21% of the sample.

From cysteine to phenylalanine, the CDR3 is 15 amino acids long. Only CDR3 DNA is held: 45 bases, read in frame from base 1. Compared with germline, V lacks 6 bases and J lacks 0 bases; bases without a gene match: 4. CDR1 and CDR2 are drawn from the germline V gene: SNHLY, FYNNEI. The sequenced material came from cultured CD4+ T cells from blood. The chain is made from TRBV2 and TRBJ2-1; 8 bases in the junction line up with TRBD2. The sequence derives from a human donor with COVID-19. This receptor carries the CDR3 CASRRGASSYNEQFF. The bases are TGTGCCAGCAGGCGGGGGGCGAGCTCCTACAATGAGCAGTTCTTC.